Shown below are 11 T cell receptor beta chains from a single sample sequenced in a study. TCRdb independently ran MiXCR on the RT-PCR reads; one entry per CDR3 protein. The profile shows 550,000 to 750,000 distinct CDR3 sequences, approximately 15% of them singletons. The material sequenced was memory CD4+ T cells from blood. The receptors were sampled from a female donor in good health, serving as a healthy control.

The chain carries TRBV15 and TRBJ2-1; no reliable D call. CDR1 LNHNV and CDR2 YYDKDF come from the germline V gene (reference sequence). The CDR3 runs 14 residues. The V and J ends lost 6 bases and 3 bases respectively, with 12 bases between them. The CDR3 DNA sequence: TGTGCCACCAGTGTCGATTCCCGCTACAATGAGCAGTTCTTC. Its translation is CATSVDSRYNEQFF. Complete variable domain (other parts from reference TRBV15 and TRBJ2-1): DAMVIQNPRYQVTQFGKPVTLSCSQTLNHNVMYWYQQKSSQAPKLLFHYYDKDFNNEADTPDNFQSRRPNTSFCFLDIRSPGLGDTAMYLCATSVDSRYNEQFFGPGTRLTVL.

The table lists this clonotype with many counts. This chain links TRBV7-2 with TRBJ1-5, with D possibly TRBD1 on 5 matching bases. Germline V gene sequence: CDR1 SGHTA, CDR2 FQGNSA. V was pared by 5 bases and J by 10 bases, with 18 bases between. The CDR3 runs 14 residues. The CDR3 DNA follows: TGTGCCAGCAGCGCCCACGGGGCCAGAACTCCCCAGCATTTT. Amino acid sequence: CASSAHGARTPQHF. The complete variable domain, with remaining parts taken from reference TRBV7-2 and TRBJ1-5, reads GAGVSQSPSNKVTEKGKDVELRCDPISGHTALYWYRQSLGQGLEFLIYFQGNSAPDKSGLPSDRFSAERTGGSVSTLTIQRTQQEDSAVYLCASSAHGARTPQHFGDGTRLSIL.

In its sample, this clonotype was seen many times. The chain has TRBV20-1 and TRBJ2-7; TRBD2 agrees at 13 bases. V lost 6 bases, J lost 5 bases, and 10 bases stayed unmatched. Germline loops: CDR1 DFQATT, CDR2 SNEGSKA (reference sequence). The CDR3 runs to 15 residues. CDR3 protein: CSAGTGLAGVDEQYF. In DNA form, the CDR3 reads TGCAGTGCCGGAACAGGACTAGCGGGAGTCGACGAGCAGTACTTC.

V gene TRBV28 combines with J gene TRBJ1-6, with D unclear. This CDR3 contains 9 residues. Germline CDR1 is MDHEN and CDR2 is SYDVKM. Trimming left V 8 bases short and J 10 bases short, with 3 bases between. The CDR3, as DNA: TGTGCCAGCTTGTCACCCCTCCACTTT. It specifies CASLSPLHF. Using reference TRBV28 and TRBJ1-6 for the parts outside the CDR3, the full variable domain is DVKVTQSSRYLVKRTGEKVFLECVQDMDHENMFWYRQDPGLGLRLIYFSYDVKMKEKGDIPEGYSVSREKKERFSLILESASTNQTSMYLCASLSPLHFGNGTRLTVT.

This clonotype was picked up many times. A read error may produce the germline difference seen at one junction end. The chain joins TRBV12-3 or TRBV12-4 to TRBJ2-7; 10 bases match TRBD2. This CDR3 contains 14 residues. CDR3 coding DNA: TGCGCCAGCAGCTTGACTAGCGGGTCCTACGAGCAGTACTTC. Residues: CASSLTSGSYEQYF.

This clonotype showed up just a few times. CDR3 region: CASSYAGGAGANVLTF. The CDR3 coding sequence is TGTGCCAGCAGTTACGCCGGGGGCGCTGGGGCCAACGTCCTGACTTTC. V is TRBV6-2 or TRBV6-3 and J is TRBJ2-6; either TRBD1 or TRBD2 may fit D (6 bases each). Germline assignment: CDR1 MNHEY and CDR2 SVGEGT. The CDR3 is 16 amino acids. Trimming stripped 2 bases from V and 2 bases from J, with 10 bases between.

This clonotype was recorded many times. This sequence joins TRBV28 and TRBJ2-1, with D perhaps matching TRBD2 (7 bases). Trimming shortened V by 3 bases and J by 0 bases, and 18 bases separated the two germline ends. CDR1 MDHEN and CDR2 SYDVKM come from the germline V gene. CDR3 length: 18 residues. The CDR3 loop reads CASSFAGATRSSYNEQFF. The CDR3 coding sequence is TGTGCCAGCAGTTTCGCGGGGGCCACCCGGAGCTCCTACAATGAGCAGTTCTTC.

This clonotype was seen at least ten times. The chain joins TRBV20-1 to TRBJ2-1; TRBD1 aligns across 7 bases. Germline V gene sequence: CDR1 DFQATT, CDR2 SNEGSKA (reference sequence). This CDR3 contains 16 residues. V was clipped by 0 bases and J by 2 bases; unmatched bases: 7. The CDR3 loop is CSARDIQGVAYNEQFF. The CDR3 bases are TGCAGTGCTAGAGATATCCAGGGGGTCGCCTACAATGAGCAGTTCTTC.

This clonotype was seen many times. V usage is TRBV20-1 and J usage is TRBJ1-4; TRBD1 might be the D (6 bases). Per the germline V gene, CDR1 is DFQATT and CDR2 is SNEGSKA (reference sequence). The CDR3 runs to 16 residues. With 0 bases removed from V and 8 bases from J, the gap between germline ends came to 19 bases. The CDR3 DNA follows: TGCAGTGCTAGAGATCCCCGGACAGCCATTGGGGAAAAACTGTTTTTT. Amino acid sequence: CSARDPRTAIGEKLFF.

The gene calls are TRBV9 and TRBJ2-1; TRBD1 matches 7 bases. Germline assignment: CDR1 SGDLS and CDR2 YYNGEE. The CDR3 runs 15 residues. After removal of 2 bases from V and 12 bases from J, the junction contained 14 bases not matched to a gene. This CDR3 is CASSVEDRASMGQFF. The CDR3 bases are TGTGCCAGCAGCGTTGAAGACAGGGCTTCTATGGGGCAGTTCTTC.

The chain is built from TRBV15 and TRBJ2-5, with D possibly being TRBD1 or TRBD2 (6 bases each). V gave up 5 bases and J gave up 10 bases, with 14 bases separating them. CDR1 and CDR2 (germline): LNHNV, YYDKDF (reference sequence). This CDR3 has 12 residues. CDR3 sequence: CATSAVRGDQYF. CDR3 coding DNA: TGTGCCACCAGCGCCGTTAGGGGGGACCAGTACTTC. The entire variable domain, with the rest obtained from reference TRBV15 and TRBJ2-5, is as follows: DAMVIQNPRYQVTQFGKPVTLSCSQTLNHNVMYWYQQKSSQAPKLLFHYYDKDFNNEADTPDNFQSRRPNTSFCFLDIRSPGLGDTAMYLCATSAVRGDQYFGPGTRLLVL.